Included here is one TCR beta chain sequence, with context. What it binds is not known. The sample comes from a study of Ad26.COV2.S vaccination and SARS-CoV-2 variants. Sequencing was performed with immunoSEQ multiplex PCR; in TCRdb, only in-frame clones are kept and a portion is missing. This table holds about 94,000 clones, approximately 77% found once. Deletions cut 3 bases from V and 4 bases from J, with 10 bases between. The CDR3 extends over 13 amino acids. The germline CDR1 and CDR2 sequences are DFQATT and SNEGSKA (reference sequence). General study results and limits: Comparability of non-spike TCR breadth was observed across vaccine and placebo recipients. Substantial breadth was reportedly displayed by spike-specific CD8+ and CD4+ T cell responses after vaccination. While placebo recipients had lower spike-specific TCR breadth, vaccine recipients had more. Researchers cautioned that TCR breadth and depth analyses may have underestimated total T cell responses.

The genes are TRBV20-1 and TRBJ2-1; D is uncertain. Here the sequenced sample was peripheral blood, taken after recovery from COVID-19. This receptor was taken from a human donor who had recovered from COVID-19. The CDR3 DNA follows: TGCAGTGCTAGTAAAACTGTTTACAATGAGCAGTTCTTC. Its protein product is CSASKTVYNEQFF.